The 5 T cell receptor beta chains below were found in one sample sequenced in a study of OX40 agonist ivuxolimab in advanced cancers. Clones were sequenced by immunoSEQ multiplex PCR, and TCRdb holds only the in-frame ones, with some missing. Of around 66,000 clones listed, 75% to 90% are singletons. The sample here was CD4+ or CD8+ T cells sorted from blood, taken in a trial of the OX40 agonist ivuxolimab. The receptors here all came from an adult with an advanced solid tumor such as melanoma, head and neck, liver or kidney cancer.

V usage is TRBV5-1 and J usage is TRBJ2-7, with D possibly being TRBD1 (5 bases). The CDR3 consists of 15 residues. The V end was cut by 0 bases, the J end by 0 bases, with 10 bases between. CDR1 is SGHRS, CDR2 YFSETQ, per germline. The CDR3 spells CASSLGTTYSYEQYF. In DNA, the CDR3 is TGCGCCAGCAGCTTGGGGACAACGTACTCCTACGAGCAGTACTTC.

This clone was found a few times. The chain combines TRBV5-1 with TRBJ2-2; D is unresolved. The CDR3 has 14 amino acids. V was trimmed by 0 bases and J by 2 bases, leaving 5 bases between them. Germline CDR1 is SGHRS and CDR2 is YFSETQ. The CDR3 sequence: CASSLVVNTGELFF. The DNA for the CDR3 is TGCGCCAGCAGCTTGGTAGTTAACACCGGGGAGCTGTTTTTT. The full variable domain, with the rest looked up from reference TRBV5-1 and TRBJ2-2, is KAGVTQTPRYLIKTRGQQVTLSCSPISGHRSVSWYQQTPGQGLQFLFEYFSETQRNKGNFPGRFSGRQFSNSRSEMNVSTLELGDSALYLCASSLVVNTGELFFGEGSRLTVL.

This chain links TRBV6-5 with TRBJ2-3; D not certain. Trimming stripped 2 bases from V and 3 bases from J, with 12 bases between. This CDR3 is 15 amino acids long. In germline, CDR1 is MNHEY, CDR2 SVGAGI. The CDR3 here is CASSYGADGTDTQYF. DNA for the CDR3: TGTGCCAGCAGTTACGGCGCCGACGGGACAGATACGCAGTATTTT.

The chain has TRBV7-9 and TRBJ1-6; a weak D match, TRBD1 (6 bases). The V and J ends lost 2 bases and 8 bases respectively, with 10 bases between them. CDR3 length: 14 residues. Germline V CDR1 and CDR2: SEHNR, FQNEAQ (reference sequence). The CDR3 nucleotides read TGTGCCAGCAGCTTAAGGGGGTTGGATTCACCCCTCCACTTT. This translates into CASSLRGLDSPLHF. The full variable domain, in which reference TRBV7-9 and TRBJ1-6 provide the parts outside the CDR3, is DTGVSQNPRHKITKRGQNVTFRCDPISEHNRLYWYRQTLGQGPEFLTYFQNEAQLEKSRLLSDRFSAERPKGSFSTLEIQRTEQGDSAMYLCASSLRGLDSPLHFGNGTRLTVT.

This clone was detected only once. The J gene is TRBJ2-5, the V gene TRBV7-9; the match to TRBD1 covers 9 bases. The germline gives CDR1 SEHNR, CDR2 FQNEAQ (reference sequence). This CDR3 is built from 15 residues. V gave up 5 bases and J gave up 5 bases; unmatched junction bases: 9. For the CDR3, the DNA is TGTGCCAGCAGCCCTGGGACAGGGCTTGAGGAGACCCAGTACTTC. As protein: CASSPGTGLEETQYF.